This passage covers 8 T cell receptor beta chains from one sample sequenced in a study of T cells after yellow fever vaccination. TCRdb re-called the 5' RACE reads with MiXCR, one entry per CDR3 protein. The table lists 99,000 or so distinct CDR3 sequences, roughly 5.8% of them singletons. The sequencing used CD8+ T cells sorted from PBMCs, collected 10 days after the yellow fever booster vaccination. The receptor set was obtained from a young man who received the YFV17D yellow fever vaccine.

In this sample, this clonotype turned up a few times. The chain is built from TRBV7-8 and TRBJ2-7, with D possibly matching TRBD2 (6 bases). Germline-derived CDR1 and CDR2 are SGHVS and FQNEAQ. The V end lost 1 base, the J end lost 6 bases, and 19 bases lay between the germline ends. The CDR3 totals 16 residues. This CDR3 reads CASSLGLGGELGEQYF. CDR3 nucleotide sequence: TGTGCCAGCAGCTTAGGATTAGGAGGGGAACTCGGCGAGCAGTACTTC.

CDR3 sequence: CASSLVGNSYGYTF. For the CDR3, the DNA is TGTGCCAGCAGCTTAGTAGGGAATAGCTATGGCTACACCTTC. The rearrangement joins TRBV7-9 to TRBJ1-2, with D uncertain. The germline V and J ends were trimmed by 1 base and 4 bases, with 10 bases remaining between them. This CDR3 is 14 amino acids long. Germline V gene data show CDR1 as SEHNR and CDR2 as FQNEAQ (reference sequence).

The chain recombines TRBV27 with TRBJ2-7; possibly TRBD2 for D (5 bases). V was cut by 5 bases and J by 3 bases, with 11 bases left in between. This CDR3 is built from 13 residues. Germline CDR1 is MNHEY and CDR2 is SMNVEV (reference sequence). CDR3 in amino acids: CASSPGSNYEQYF. The CDR3 DNA reads as TGTGCCAGCAGTCCGGGATCTAACTACGAGCAGTACTTC.

This clonotype was picked up a small number of times. This chain connects TRBV11-2 to TRBJ1-1; TRBD1 is a possible D gene (5 bases). The CDR3 totals 15 residues. Germline loops: CDR1 SGHAT, CDR2 FQNNGV. V was cut by 2 bases and J by 1 base, with 11 bases left in between. The CDR3 DNA reads as TGTGCCAGCAGCTTACAGGGACGGGGGAACACTGAAGCTTTCTTT. It yields the protein CASSLQGRGNTEAFF.

The rearrangement links TRBV5-4 to TRBJ2-2, with unresolved D. CDR1 SGHNT and CDR2 YYREEE come from the germline V gene (reference sequence). The CDR3 totals 13 residues. V was shortened by 4 bases and J by 6 bases, with 10 bases between the two germline ends. CDR3 nucleotide sequence: TGTGCCAGCAGCCTCGTCTTTCCCGGGGAGCTGTTTTTT. Amino acids: CASSLVFPGELFF.

CDR3 coding DNA: TGTGCCAGCAGTCCCCAGGAGACATCAAACACAGATACGCAGTATTTT. This codes for CASSPQETSNTDTQYF. The gene calls are TRBV12-3 or TRBV12-4 and TRBJ2-3; D ambiguous. With 5 bases removed from V and 2 bases from J, the gap between germline ends came to 17 bases. This CDR3 contains 16 residues.

This clonotype appeared a few times. This chain links TRBV5-1 with TRBJ2-5, with D possibly being TRBD1 or TRBD2 (5 bases each). CDR3 length: 14 amino acids. Germline CDR1 and CDR2: SGHRS and YFSETQ. Trimming cost V 0 bases and J 5 bases, with 11 bases left between them. CDR3 sequence: CASSLEDEGETQYF. CDR3 bases: TGCGCCAGCAGCTTGGAGGACGAGGGGGAGACCCAGTACTTC. The whole variable domain, filled in from reference TRBV5-1 and TRBJ2-5, reads KAGVTQTPRYLIKTRGQQVTLSCSPISGHRSVSWYQQTPGQGLQFLFEYFSETQRNKGNFPGRFSGRQFSNSRSEMNVSTLELGDSALYLCASSLEDEGETQYFGPGTRLLVL.

This clonotype was recorded many times. The gene calls are TRBV6-2 or TRBV6-3 and TRBJ1-1; D gene unclear. The V gene's germline CDR1 is MNHEY and CDR2 SVGEGT. This CDR3 is built from 13 residues. Trimming took off 2 bases at V and 7 bases at J, with 11 bases between the two ends. The CDR3 loop is CASSYGLSSEAFF. The CDR3 DNA sequence: TGTGCCAGCAGTTACGGTCTAAGCAGTGAAGCTTTCTTT.